One and the same sample provided the 4 T cell receptor beta chains below, sequenced in a study of T cell clonality in common variable immunodeficiency. Sequenced by immunoSEQ multiplex PCR; TCRdb stores in-frame clones only, minus some. The sample has fewer than 75,000 clones, none seen only once; the top ten hold 1.7%. Sequencing was carried out using peripheral blood mononuclear cells. These receptors all come from a person between 18 and 75 years old in good health.

This clone was counted many times. Read data end 3 residues before the CDR3 end; the end is taken from the germline J gene. The chain uses TRBV9 and TRBJ2-1; TRBD1 agrees at 12 bases. J was trimmed by 9 bases and V by 2 bases; bases with no gene match: 6. CDR3 length equals 15 residues. CDR1 is SGDLS and CDR2 is YYNGEE in the germline V gene. CDR3 DNA (partial): TGTGCCAGCAGCGTTGCACCGGGACAGGGGGCTGAG. It codes for CASSVAPGQGAE. The full CDR3 protein reads CASSVAPGQGAEQFF.

This clone was counted many times. Sequencing ends 3 residues short of the CDR3 end; the germline J gene provides the rest. The rearrangement uses TRBV10-3 and TRBJ1-1; D gene unclear. The V and J ends lost 3 bases and 0 bases respectively, with 8 bases between them. The germline V gene has CDR1 ENHRY and CDR2 SYGVKD. The CDR3 contains 14 residues. The covered CDR3 bases are TGTGCCATCAGTGATAGCCGGATGAACACTGAA. This codes for CAISDSRMNTE. The whole CDR3 is CAISDSRMNTEAFF.

This clone was recorded many times. The sequence runs out 3 residues before the end of the CDR3; the remainder is reconstructed from the germline J gene. The gene calls are TRBV20-1 and TRBJ2-7; no clear D gene. This CDR3 spans 15 amino acids. V shed 0 bases and J shed 1 base, with 13 bases lying between them. Germline CDR1 and CDR2: DFQATT and SNEGSKA (reference sequence). Partial CDR3 DNA: TGCAGTGCTAGAGATCATGCGGCGGTTTCCTACGAG. This encodes CSARDHAAVSYE. The CDR3, in full, reads CSARDHAAVSYEQYF.

This clone was found many times. The read comes to an end 3 residues before the CDR3 does, leaving the germline J gene to fill in the end. V and J are TRBV2 and TRBJ2-3; the D is unclear. The CDR3 extends over 15 amino acids. Germline V gives CDR1 SNHLY, CDR2 FYNNEI. Trimming shortened V by 3 bases and J by 0 bases, and 10 bases separated the two germline ends. The CDR3 protein is CASSDASFSTDTQYF. The sequenced CDR3 bases are TGTGCCAGCAGTGATGCCAGTTTTAGCACAGATACG. The whole variable domain, filled in from reference TRBV2 and TRBJ2-3, reads EPEVTQTPSHQVTQMGQEVILRCVPISNHLYFYWYRQILGQKVEFLVSFYNNEISEKSEIFDDQFSVERPDGSNFTLKIRSTKLEDSAMYFCASSDASFSTDTQYFGPGTRLTVL.